This T cell receptor beta chain was captured by sequencing in a study of regulatory T cells in long-lasting Graves disease. Through Arm-PCR of CDR3 regions and iRepertoire HTBI primers, TCR beta libraries were built. TCRdb reanalysed the multiplex PCR reads using MiXCR and keeps one entry per CDR3 protein. Of roughly 360,000 distinct CDR3 sequences in the sample, roughly 10% were seen once. This clonotype has ten or more counts. The time point is: newly diagnosed GD, antithyroid drugs for less than 3 months. RNA isolated from PBMCs was used to make the TCR library. The CDR3 has 14 residues. From germline, CDR1 is MNHEY and CDR2 SVGAGI. The ends were cut back, 4 bases at V and 0 bases at J, with 9 bases in the middle. This sample also appeared in a second study, on T cells in Graves' hyperthyroidism and ophthalmopathy.

The chain has TRBV6-5 and TRBJ1-2; D is uncertain. The specimen was peripheral blood mononuclear cells (PBMCs), collected at new diagnosis, from a patient treated with antithyroid drugs. This receptor was obtained from a woman aged 18 to 35 with Graves disease. The CDR3 bases are TGTGCCAGCAGTTCTTATGGAGCTAACTATGGCTACACCTTC. Amino acids: CASSSYGANYGYTF.